This T cell receptor beta chain was documented in a study of T cells in Graves' hyperthyroidism and ophthalmopathy. Study details: Pretreatment peripheral blood was obtained at initial diagnosis.

The junction had 7 bases not matched to a gene; V was cut back by 2 bases and J by 9 bases. Per the germline V gene, CDR1 is SGHTA and CDR2 is FQGTGA. The CDR3 is 15 amino acids. Remarks on this clonotype: The antigen is not known. This could be a read error, since a much larger clone is one nucleotide away.

Template material for amplifying TCR beta CDR3 regions consisted of RNA transcripts. HTBI primers were employed in a first-round RT-PCR of the TCR CDR3. Each CDR3 protein gets one entry after TCRdb re-called the multiplex PCR reads with MiXCR. The data hold about 590,000 distinct CDR3 sequences, with 12% to 15% observed a single time. Overall study results and limits: Classification by a 13 V-J model distinguished ophthalmopathy from stable hyperthyroidism.

The origin of this receptor is a woman between 18 and 29 years old with Graves' ophthalmopathy. Sequences were obtained from blood. The rearrangement links TRBV7-3 to TRBJ2-1, with 10 bases that match TRBD1. In DNA form, the CDR3 reads TGTGCCAGCAGCTTAGGCGGGACAGGGGCCAGTGAGCAGTTCTTC. This codes for CASSLGGTGASEQFF.